This is a list of T cell receptor beta chains from one sample in a study of response to subunit inactivated influenza vaccine. TCRdb reprocessed the RT-PCR reads with MiXCR, giving one entry per CDR3 protein. The sample records 500,000 to 600,000 distinct CDR3 sequences, 11% being singletons. These data were also reused for a study on T cells expressing NK-cell markers.

The starting material was PBMCs from blood, obtained on the day of vaccination. The receptors were gathered from a man over 45 who received an inactivated influenza vaccine. CDR3s leave out the opening cysteine and the closing phenylalanine or tryptophan. D genes are given only for firm matches.

d_gene,v_gene,j_gene,CDR3aa
TRBD2,TRBV4-1,TRBJ2-1,ASSQNLAGGPFPYEQF
-,TRBV12-3/TRBV12-4,TRBJ2-7,ASSYPQGQQY
TRBD1,TRBV9,TRBJ2-3,ASSVLENQGAGDTQY
TRBD2,TRBV27,TRBJ2-7,ASSSSTSGRYEQY
TRBD1,TRBV29-1,TRBJ2-1,SVEGQGALNEQF
-,TRBV27,TRBJ1-6,ASRATGRVSPLH
TRBD1,TRBV30,TRBJ1-1,AWIHGRQGNTEAF
TRBD2,TRBV7-2,TRBJ2-1,ASSQIAGGPGEQF
TRBD1,TRBV10-3,TRBJ1-5,ATAQTGENNQPQH
TRBD2,TRBV7-2,TRBJ2-5,ASSFLRAGGRETQY
-,TRBV10-3,TRBJ2-7,AISESTAIGEQY
-,TRBV11-2,TRBJ1-1,ASSLDFRTVAF
-,TRBV9,TRBJ2-2,ASSVEHLNTGELF
TRBD2,TRBV9,TRBJ2-1,ASSVYGTSGYNEQF
TRBD1,TRBV12-3/TRBV12-4,TRBJ2-1,ASSRQGRIGEQF
TRBD2,TRBV29-1,TRBJ2-1,SVAIGLAGGNEQF
TRBD2,TRBV2,TRBJ2-1,ASSGTSGAFFYNEQF
-,TRBV6-2/TRBV6-3,TRBJ2-2,ASSYSGVNTGELF
-,TRBV15,TRBJ2-1,ATTLEPSSYNEQF
TRBD2,TRBV11-2,TRBJ2-7,ASSLEVAGVPVWGIYEQY
-,TRBV24-1,TRBJ1-1,ATSAFGGAEAF
-,TRBV9,TRBJ2-3,ASSPRGKVADTQY
-,TRBV5-6,TRBJ2-3,ASSGGAGPTDTQY
TRBD1,TRBV5-1,TRBJ1-2,ASSLTLKNRGADGYT
TRBD2,TRBV30,TRBJ2-1,AWGMGRGTEQF
TRBD2,TRBV6-1,TRBJ2-2,ASSRGLAGGHTGELF
-,TRBV2,TRBJ2-7,ASSRGRRRTSSTYEQY
-,TRBV7-8,TRBJ2-3,ASTSWGREDTQY
-,TRBV6-2/TRBV6-3,TRBJ2-6,ASSYSSQLGMSGANVLT
-,TRBV7-6,TRBJ2-7,ASSLESGVVAPPYEQY
TRBD2,TRBV3-1,TRBJ2-3,ASSRTSAVKRVLEDTQY
-,TRBV21-1,TRBJ2-1,ASSNSRTGGAGLNEQF
-,TRBV12-3/TRBV12-4,TRBJ1-5,ASSPLRANQPQH
TRBD1,TRBV24-1,TRBJ1-5,ATSDTGADQPQH
-,TRBV20-1,TRBJ2-5,SATQGTKGETQY
-,TRBV25-1,TRBJ1-2,AVEANYGYT
-,TRBV7-9,TRBJ2-1,ATDGTIYNEQF
-,TRBV7-6,TRBJ2-7,ASSLAGGRSYEQY
-,TRBV6-2/TRBV6-3,TRBJ1-4,ASSPSVGWHEKLF